A selection of T cell receptor beta chains follows, all from one sample in a study of CD8+ T cells in alopecia areata. Profiling relied on immunoSEQ multiplex PCR, and the TCRdb table lists in-frame clones only, not all of them. The repertoire holds some 200,000 clones, with 56% as singletons. The sample comprised CD8+ T cells sorted from blood. The receptors here all came from a human donor in good health. CDR3s include the opening cysteine and the closing phenylalanine or tryptophan. D genes are given only for firm matches. Size values are once, few and many counts, or a class for expanded clones, and some rows have none.

.,TRBV20-1,.,11,TRBJ1-1,CSAFRDPEAFF,TGCAGTGCTTTCCGGGACCCTGAAGCTTTCTTT
.,TRBV7-9,.,11,TRBJ1-4,CASSLTGKLFF,TGTGCCAGCAGCTTGACCGGAAAACTGTTTTTT
.,TRBV7-8,.,15,TRBJ2-2,CASIISDANTGELFF,TGTGCCAGCATCATCTCGGACGCGAACACCGGGGAGCTGTTTTTT
.,TRBV25-1,.,13,TRBJ2-2,CASTLHSTGELFF,TGTGCCAGCACCCTTCATTCGACCGGGGAGCTGTTTTTT
few,TRBV25-1,TRBD1,15,TRBJ1-4,CASRTKTGGNEKLFF,TGTGCCAGCAGGACAAAGACAGGGGGTAATGAAAAACTGTTTTTT
.,TRBV29-1,TRBD1,12,TRBJ1-4,CSGETGAKKLFF,TGCAGCGGGGAGACAGGGGCGAAAAAACTGTTTTTT
.,TRBV29-1,.,14,TRBJ2-7,CSVGGGRASYEQYF,TGCAGCGTCGGCGGAGGCAGGGCCTCCTACGAGCAGTACTTC
.,TRBV5-4,.,16,TRBJ2-2,CASSPSDALNTGELFF,TGTGCCAGCAGCCCGTCGGACGCCTTGAACACCGGGGAGCTGTTTTTT
.,TRBV29-1,.,15,TRBJ2-2,CSASPRGQNTGELFF,TGCAGCGCGAGCCCCCGGGGGCAGAACACCGGGGAGCTGTTTTTT
few,TRBV27,.,13,TRBJ1-1,CASSFRQNTEAFF,TGTGCCAGCAGTTTCCGACAGAACACTGAAGCTTTCTTT
.,TRBV6-1,.,15,TRBJ2-7,CASSDGAPGRYEQYF,TGTGCCAGCAGTGACGGCGCCCCGGGAAGATACGAGCAGTACTTC
.,TRBV7-9,.,13,TRBJ2-1,CASSRDGYNEQFF,TGTGCCAGCAGCAGGGACGGGTACAATGAGCAGTTCTTC
.,TRBV15,.,16,TRBJ2-5,CATSRDMAQVQETQYF,TGTGCCACCAGCAGAGATATGGCCCAGGTCCAAGAGACCCAGTACTTC
.,TRBV11-2,.,11,TRBJ2-1,CASMEFNEQFF,TGTGCCAGCATGGAGTTCAATGAGCAGTTCTTC
.,TRBV9,TRBD1,16,TRBJ2-3,CASTLSGTGVTDTQYF,TGTGCCAGCACCTTAAGCGGGACAGGGGTCACAGATACGCAGTATTTT
.,TRBV4-1,.,13,TRBJ1-2,CASSQLPDYGYTF,TGCGCCAGCAGCCAATTGCCAGACTATGGCTACACCTTC
.,TRBV7-9,.,12,TRBJ2-3,CASSRATDTQYF,TGTGCCAGCAGCCGGGCTACAGATACGCAGTATTTT
.,TRBV11-2,.,14,TRBJ2-7,CASSLYWTDYEQYF,TGTGCCAGCAGCTTATATTGGACAGACTACGAGCAGTACTTC
.,TRBV11-1,.,14,TRBJ2-1,CASSLVPGLEEQFF,TGTGCCAGCAGCTTAGTACCTGGTTTAGAGGAGCAGTTCTTC
.,TRBV16,.,12,TRBJ1-1,CASSNGPPPAFF,TGTGCCAGCAGCAACGGTCCCCCTCCCGCTTTCTTT